Shown below are 30 T cell receptor beta chains from a single sample sequenced in a study of cytomegalovirus exposure and HLA in healthy donors. 60 Vbeta and 13 Jbeta primers were used in PCR. Some clones are missing from TCRdb's copy, which holds only in-frame ones; the method was immunoSEQ multiplex PCR. The sample includes about 110,000 clones, approximately 81% of them seen just once. Sequencing was carried out using PBMCs. These receptors originate from a woman aged 25 to 39 in good health and CMV-seronegative.

Here the CDR3 DNA reads TGCGCCAGCAGCCAGGGCACCAGGGCCACGGGCTACGAGCAGTACTTC. Encoded protein: CASSQGTRATGYEQYF. The chain is built from TRBV4-1 and TRBJ2-7, with D perhaps matching TRBD1 (5 bases). Trimming stripped 3 bases from V and 3 bases from J, with 18 bases between. Germline lookup yields CDR1 MGHRA and CDR2 YSYEKL. CDR3 length: 16 amino acids.

In this sample, this clone turned up once. This chain uses TRBV7-2 with TRBJ2-7; 16 bases are a match to TRBD2. Germline assignment: CDR1 SGHTA and CDR2 FQGNSA. V was clipped by 0 bases and J by 6 bases; unmatched bases: 2. CDR3 length: 16 amino acids. This CDR3 reads CASSLAGLAGGVEQYF. DNA for the CDR3: TGTGCCAGCAGCTTAGCGGGACTAGCGGGAGGGGTCGAGCAGTACTTC.

The chain joins TRBV23-1 to TRBJ2-7; no clear D gene. TRBV23-1 is an open reading frame, and its role is uncertain. This CDR3 spans 15 amino acids. V was clipped by 4 bases and J by 2 bases, with 15 bases between them. CDR3 sequence: CASSRTVSATYEQYF. In DNA form, the CDR3 reads TGCGCCAGCAGTCGAACAGTTTCCGCTACCTACGAGCAGTACTTC.

This clone was recorded a few times. The CDR3, as DNA: TGCGCCAGCAGCTTGACGGGAGACACCGGGGAGCTGTTTTTT. Translation gives CASSLTGDTGELFF. The chain uses TRBV5-1 and TRBJ2-2, with D perhaps matching TRBD2 (6 bases). V shed 1 base and J shed 3 bases, with 7 bases lying between them. The CDR3 extends over 14 amino acids. Looked up from germline, CDR1 is SGHRS and CDR2 is YFSETQ.

The gene calls are TRBV9 and TRBJ2-1; 7 bases align to TRBD2. The trim removed 4 bases at V and 4 bases at J, leaving 11 bases unmatched. The germline CDR1 and CDR2 sequences are SGDLS and YYNGEE. CDR3 size: 16 residues. The CDR3 loop is CASSPGGLAEYNEQFF. The CDR3 DNA sequence: TGTGCCAGCAGCCCAGGCGGGCTAGCGGAGTACAATGAGCAGTTCTTC.

This chain links TRBV7-6 with TRBJ2-7; TRBD2 aligns across 10 bases. Germline CDR1 and CDR2: SGHVS and FNYEAQ. CDR3 length: 15 residues. The junction had 5 bases not matched to a gene; V was cut back by 4 bases and J by 2 bases. The CDR3: CASSSRTSGAYEQYF. For the CDR3, the DNA is TGTGCCAGCAGCTCTAGGACTAGCGGAGCCTACGAGCAGTACTTC. The full variable domain, its missing parts supplied by reference TRBV7-6 and TRBJ2-7, is GAGVSQSPRYKVTKRGQDVALRCDPISGHVSLYWYRQALGQGPEFLTYFNYEAQQDKSGLPNDRFSAERPEGSISTLTIQRTEQRDSAMYRCASSSRTSGAYEQYFGPGTRLTVT.

V is TRBV5-1 and J is TRBJ1-4; 8 bases are a match to TRBD1. The length of the CDR3 is 15 residues. Unmatched junction bases numbered 6, after V lost 6 bases and J lost 2 bases. Germline loops: CDR1 SGHRS, CDR2 YFSETQ. The CDR3 loop is CASTNRGGTNEKLFF. For the CDR3, the DNA is TGCGCCAGCACCAACAGGGGGGGGACTAATGAAAAACTGTTTTTT.

The chain recombines TRBV29-1 with TRBJ2-4; 8 nucleotides match TRBD1. V trimming: 5 bases; J trimming: 4 bases; junction bases outside the gene matches: 4. Germline V gives CDR1 SQVTM, CDR2 ANQGSEA. This CDR3 has 13 residues. The DNA for the CDR3 is TGCAGCGTTACCCAGGGGGCGAAAAACATTCAGTACTTC. This sequence encodes CSVTQGAKNIQYF.

This clone was observed a handful of times. This rearrangement joins TRBV10-3 to TRBJ1-1, with D tentatively TRBD1 (6 bases). The V end lost 6 bases, the J end lost 0 bases, and 11 bases lay between the germline ends. Germline V gene data show CDR1 as ENHRY and CDR2 as SYGVKD. The length of the CDR3 is 14 residues. The DNA of the CDR3 is TGTGCCATCAGCTCACAGGGCTTGAACACTGAAGCTTTCTTT. It codes for CAISSQGLNTEAFF.

CDR3 nucleotide sequence: TGTGCCAGCAGTCTCCCTCGACAGGGGGCTTACAGTGAGCAGTACTTC. Translating it yields CASSLPRQGAYSEQYF. V and J are TRBV28 and TRBJ2-7; 10 bases are shared with TRBD1. The V segment lost 5 bases and the J segment 7 bases; nucleotides outside the gene matches: 14. CDR1 is MDHEN and CDR2 is SYDVKM in the germline V gene. CDR3 length equals 16 residues.

A remark on this clone: Likely a read error: the CDR3 ends without its conserved phenylalanine or tryptophan. This rearrangement joins TRBV7-2 to TRBJ1-2, with unresolved D. CDR1 is SGHTA and CDR2 is FQGNSA in the germline V gene. The CDR3 has 14 amino acids. Trimming stripped 3 bases from V and 6 bases from J, with 14 bases between. The CDR3 here is CASSFLSGINGYTL. In DNA, the CDR3 is TGTGCCAGCAGCTTCCTGTCGGGTATCAATGGCTACACCCTC.

V gene TRBV7-9 combines with J gene TRBJ1-3; 8 nucleotides align to TRBD1. V was clipped by 3 bases and J by 0 bases; unmatched bases: 13. Germline-derived CDR1 and CDR2 are SEHNR and FQNEAQ (reference sequence). The CDR3 covers 19 residues. For the CDR3, the DNA is TGTGCCAGCAGCTTCTGGACAGGGACTGAAGGACCCTCTGGAAACACCATATATTTT. Protein product: CASSFWTGTEGPSGNTIYF.

The chain is built from TRBV7-2 and TRBJ2-5; the D gene is possibly TRBD1 (6 bases). The CDR3 is 17 amino acids. Germline lookup yields CDR1 SGHTA and CDR2 FQGNSA. V lost 6 bases, J lost 5 bases, and 25 bases lay in between. The CDR3 spells CASSYGPGTGWGETQYF. CDR3 DNA sequence: TGTGCCAGCAGTTACGGCCCGGGAACAGGGTGGGGGGAGACCCAGTACTTC.

The chain combines TRBV28 with TRBJ2-1; 9 nucleotides agree with TRBD1. Trimming at V came to 8 bases and at J to 8 bases, leaving 10 bases not matched to a gene. CDR3 length: 14 amino acids. Germline assignment: CDR1 MDHEN and CDR2 SYDVKM. This CDR3 is CASFRDRVLHEQFF. The CDR3 nucleotides are TGTGCCAGCTTCCGGGACAGGGTTCTTCATGAGCAGTTCTTC.

This clone has only a few counts. V is TRBV29-1 and J is TRBJ2-1; 10 nucleotides line up with TRBD2. The CDR3 totals 16 residues. With 0 bases clipped from V and 6 bases from J, the junction kept 8 bases outside the gene matches. Germline V gene lookup returns CDR1 SQVTM and CDR2 ANQGSEA. This chain's CDR3 is CSVEEWISGRLNEQFF. CDR3 DNA: TGCAGCGTTGAAGAATGGATTAGCGGGAGGCTCAATGAGCAGTTCTTC.

The chain combines TRBV9 with TRBJ2-7, with 7 bases that match TRBD2. CDR1 SGDLS and CDR2 YYNGEE come from the germline V gene. The CDR3 has 15 amino acids. V shed 4 bases, J shed 4 bases, and the junction held 11 bases outside the gene matches. CDR3 nucleotide sequence: TGTGCCAGCAGCCCCGGGCCAGCGGGGCCATACGAGCAGTACTTC. Its protein is CASSPGPAGPYEQYF. The full variable domain, completed using reference TRBV9 and TRBJ2-7, is DSGVTQTPKHLITATGQRVTLRCSPRSGDLSVYWYQQSLDQGLQFLIQYYNGEERAKGNILERFSAQQFPDLHSELNLSSLELGDSALYFCASSPGPAGPYEQYFGPGTRLTVT.

The V call is TRBV19, the J call TRBJ2-7; a weak D match, TRBD1 (5 bases). CDR3 size: 13 residues. The germline V gene has CDR1 LNHDA and CDR2 SQIVND (reference sequence). Trimming removed 3 bases from V and 2 bases from J, with 8 bases in between. The chain's CDR3 is CASSMGQTYEQYF. The CDR3 DNA follows: TGTGCCAGTAGTATGGGGCAGACCTACGAGCAGTACTTC.

The V gene is TRBV5-4, the J gene TRBJ2-5, with 7 bases lining up with TRBD1. The CDR3 sequence is 13 residues long. Losses at the gene ends were 5 bases for V and 3 bases for J; bases not matched to a gene: 4. CDR1 and CDR2 from the germline V gene are SGHNT and YYREEE (reference sequence). The CDR3 region is CASSRDREETQYF. CDR3 bases: TGTGCCAGCAGTAGAGACAGGGAAGAGACCCAGTACTTC.

The rearrangement links TRBV6-1 to TRBJ2-7; the D gene is possibly TRBD1 (6 bases). With 1 base removed from V and 3 bases from J, the gap between germline ends came to 7 bases. CDR1 MNHNS and CDR2 SASEGT come from the germline V gene. This CDR3 has 13 amino acids. As DNA, the CDR3 is TGTGCCAGCAGTGAAGACAGGGACTACGAGCAGTACTTC. Amino acid sequence: CASSEDRDYEQYF.

The chain links TRBV6-5 to TRBJ2-1, with 7 bases matching TRBD2. CDR1 is MNHEY and CDR2 is SVGAGI in the germline V gene. With V trimmed by 6 bases and J by 7 bases, 12 bases remained unmatched. CDR3 size: 15 residues. CDR3 bases: TGTGCCAGCAGCAGGAGGCGGGAGACCGGGAATGAGCAGTTCTTC. Translated: CASSRRRETGNEQFF.

The gene calls are TRBV30 and TRBJ2-1; 7 bases are shared with TRBD2. J lost 4 bases, V lost 2 bases, and 5 bases had no gene match. Germline assignment: CDR1 GTSNPN and CDR2 SVGIG (reference sequence). This CDR3 has 14 amino acids. This chain's CDR3 is CAWSRAGLYNEQFF. CDR3 coding DNA: TGTGCCTGGAGTAGAGCGGGATTATACAATGAGCAGTTCTTC.

This chain joins TRBV4-1 and TRBJ1-2; 7 bases line up with TRBD1. The V and J ends lost 4 bases and 4 bases, in that order; junction bases with no gene match: 9. The CDR3 totals 15 residues. Germline-derived CDR1 and CDR2 are MGHRA and YSYEKL. CDR3 DNA sequence: TGCGCCAGCAGCCGGGACAGCCCTGAGTTCTATGGCTACACCTTC. It translates to CASSRDSPEFYGYTF.

The V gene is TRBV7-9, the J gene TRBJ1-2, with D perhaps matching TRBD1 (6 bases). CDR3 length equals 15 residues. The germline CDR1 and CDR2 sequences are SEHNR and FQNEAQ (reference sequence). V lost 2 bases, J lost 3 bases, and 13 bases lay in between. This CDR3 is CASSLQGISDYGYTF. The CDR3 DNA follows: TGTGCCAGCAGCTTACAGGGGATTTCGGACTATGGCTACACCTTC.

The V call is TRBV6-6, the J call TRBJ2-2, with 7 bases matching TRBD1. The CDR3 is 16 residues long. V was pared by 6 bases and J by 3 bases, with 10 bases of the junction left unmatched. Germline CDR1 MNHNY, CDR2 SVGAGI (reference sequence). For the CDR3, the DNA is TGTGCCAGCAGCCAAGACAGGGTAGTCGACACCGGGGAGCTGTTTTTT. Its protein is CASSQDRVVDTGELFF.

The chain joins TRBV19 to TRBJ2-4; 8 bases line up with TRBD1. The J segment lost 7 bases and the V segment lost 5 bases, leaving 7 bases of the junction unmatched. Looked up from germline, CDR1 is LNHDA and CDR2 is SQIVND (reference sequence). The CDR3 has 14 residues. CDR3 coding DNA: TGTGCCAGTAGTCAGGACAGGGTGGGGAACATTCAGTACTTC. Translated, it gives CASSQDRVGNIQYF.

The V gene is TRBV18, the J gene TRBJ1-5; a possible D gene is TRBD1 (5 bases). V was cut by 6 bases and J by 3 bases, with 15 bases left in between. CDR1 and CDR2 from the germline V gene are KGHSH and LQKENI. The CDR3 runs 15 residues. DNA for the CDR3: TGTGCCAGCTCGGCCAGGGATTATCACAATCAGCCCCAGCATTTT. Translating it yields CASSARDYHNQPQHF.

This clone was counted only a few times. The chain carries TRBV19 and TRBJ2-7, with TRBD2 matching 10 bases. The germline CDR1 and CDR2 sequences are LNHDA and SQIVND (reference sequence). This CDR3 region has 17 residues. After removal of 1 base from V and 1 base from J, the junction contained 7 bases not matched to a gene. This CDR3 reads CASSIGTSGATSYEQYF. Here the CDR3 DNA reads TGTGCCAGTAGTATAGGGACTAGCGGAGCGACTTCCTACGAGCAGTACTTC.

This sequence joins TRBV5-6 and TRBJ1-5; 7 bases are a match to TRBD1. J lost 3 bases, V lost 9 bases, and 6 bases had no gene match. CDR1 is SGHDT, CDR2 YYEEEE, per germline. This CDR3 spans 13 amino acids. CDR3 sequence reads: CATRDRINQPQHF. For the CDR3, the DNA is TGTGCCACCCGGGACAGAATCAATCAGCCCCAGCATTTT. Supplemented by reference TRBV5-6 and TRBJ1-5, the full variable domain reads DAGVTQSPTHLIKTRGQQVTLRCSPKSGHDTVSWYQQALGQGPQFIFQYYEEEERQRGNFPDRFSGHQFPNYSSELNVNALLLGDSALYLCATRDRINQPQHFGDGTRLSIL.

This clone is a singleton in its sample. The V and J genes are TRBV5-1 and TRBJ2-2; the match to TRBD1 covers 9 bases. This CDR3 contains 16 residues. Trimming at V came to 0 bases and at J to 4 bases, leaving 4 bases not matched to a gene. Germline CDR1 and CDR2: SGHRS and YFSETQ. The CDR3 reads CASSLGTGVTTGELFF. The CDR3 nucleotides are TGCGCCAGCAGCTTGGGGACAGGGGTGACCACCGGGGAGCTGTTTTTT.

Notes on this clone: The same CDR3 also results from other DNA sequences found in this sample. DNA for the CDR3: TGTGCCAGCAGAGGAGGGTACGAGCAGTACTTC. Its translation: CASRGGYEQYF. The chain carries TRBV28 and TRBJ2-7; D possibly corresponds to TRBD2 (6 bases). Trimming pared 6 bases from V and 4 bases from J, leaving 7 bases between. The CDR3 has 11 amino acids. Germline V lookup: CDR1 MDHEN, CDR2 SYDVKM.